These 32 T cell receptor beta chains came from one sample sequenced in a study of cytomegalovirus exposure and HLA in healthy donors. Vbeta (60) and Jbeta (13) primers were used in the PCR. TCRdb keeps only in-frame clones here, not all; method: immunoSEQ multiplex PCR. The repertoire has roughly 160,000 clones, approximately 79% of them found once; the top ten carry over 1.1%. What was sequenced was PBMCs. The origin of the receptors is a man aged 60-69 years in good health and CMV-seronegative.

The chain has TRBV14 and TRBJ2-3; no firm D call. Trimming removed 5 bases at V and 5 bases at J, with 11 bases between. Germline CDR1 reads SGHDN; CDR2 reads FVKESK. This CDR3 has 13 amino acids. The CDR3 sequence: CASSVQTQDTQYF. In DNA, the CDR3 is TGTGCCAGCAGCGTACAAACGCAAGATACGCAGTATTTT.

This clone was seen more than once but under ten times. The chain combines TRBV5-1 with TRBJ2-2; 9 bases match TRBD2. The ends lost 4 bases at V and 6 bases at J; junction bases unmatched: 10. This CDR3 has 16 amino acids. CDR1 SGHRS and CDR2 YFSETQ come from the germline V gene. CDR3 loop: CASSLSRGGRAGELFF. CDR3 DNA: TGCGCCAGCAGCCTTTCGCGGGGGGGCCGGGCCGGGGAGCTGTTTTTT. Complete variable domain (other parts from reference TRBV5-1 and TRBJ2-2): KAGVTQTPRYLIKTRGQQVTLSCSPISGHRSVSWYQQTPGQGLQFLFEYFSETQRNKGNFPGRFSGRQFSNSRSEMNVSTLELGDSALYLCASSLSRGGRAGELFFGEGSRLTVL.

The chain joins TRBV27 to TRBJ2-5, with a possible D match to TRBD1 (6 bases). The assigned J gene may be wrong: the sequence end matches TRBJ2-7 better. The CDR3 extends over 17 amino acids. Germline values: CDR1 MNHEY, CDR2 SMNVEV (reference sequence). The CDR3 reads CASSLDPPRGISYEQYF. The CDR3 bases are TGTGCCAGCAGTTTAGACCCCCCCAGGGGAATATCCTACGAGCAGTACTTC.

The chain has TRBV5-4 and TRBJ1-4; 8 nucleotides line up with TRBD1. This CDR3 has 14 residues. V lost 4 bases, J lost 5 bases, and 4 bases stayed unmatched. The germline gives CDR1 SGHNT, CDR2 YYREEE (reference sequence). CDR3 DNA: TGTGCCAGCAGCCCGGGACAGGAGAATGAAAAACTGTTTTTT. Protein product: CASSPGQENEKLFF.

The genes are TRBV4-3 and TRBJ2-5, with 12 bases that match TRBD2. The V segment lost 0 bases and the J segment 3 bases; nucleotides outside the gene matches: 5. Germline V gene sequence: CDR1 LGHNA, CDR2 YSLEER. The CDR3 length is 17 residues. CDR3: CASSQDLPSGGEETQYF. CDR3 DNA: TGCGCCAGCAGCCAAGATCTACCTAGCGGGGGGGAAGAGACCCAGTACTTC.

The chain links TRBV10-2 to TRBJ1-5, with 7 bases lining up with TRBD1. The CDR3 is 17 amino acids. V was clipped by 4 bases and J by 0 bases; unmatched bases: 9. Germline V gene sequence: CDR1 WSHSY, CDR2 SAAADI. CDR3 bases: TGCGCCAGCAGTGGAGGTGGGACAGATGATAGCAATCAGCCCCAGCATTTT. Translation: CASSGGGTDDSNQPQHF.

The chain couples TRBV9 to TRBJ2-2; D is uncertain. CDR1 is SGDLS, CDR2 YYNGEE, per germline. This CDR3 has 14 amino acids. Trimming pared 3 bases from V and 2 bases from J, leaving 8 bases between. For the CDR3, the DNA is TGTGCCAGCAGCGCCGACACAAACACCGGGGAGCTGTTTTTT. It translates to CASSADTNTGELFF.

The CDR3 nucleotides read TGCGCCAGCAGCCAAGGTGTCAGGGACTACGAGCAGTACTTC. Protein sequence: CASSQGVRDYEQYF. This rearrangement joins TRBV4-3 to TRBJ2-7; TRBD1 might be the D (5 bases). CDR1 LGHNA and CDR2 YSLEER come from the germline V gene. The CDR3 has 14 residues. Trimming took off 1 base at V and 3 bases at J, with 10 bases between the two ends.

The chain couples TRBV5-1 to TRBJ1-6, with 11 positions matching TRBD1. Germline CDR1 reads SGHRS; CDR2 reads YFSETQ. CDR3 length: 16 amino acids. The ends lost 5 bases at V and 7 bases at J; junction bases unmatched: 8. The DNA of the CDR3 is TGCGCCAGCAGATCGGGACAGGGGGTTGGCAATTCACCCCTCCACTTT. Translating gives CASRSGQGVGNSPLHF.

V and J are TRBV27 and TRBJ2-3, with TRBD1 matching over 7 bases. The CDR3 totals 16 residues. Unmatched junction bases numbered 11, after V lost 3 bases and J lost 5 bases. The germline gives CDR1 MNHEY, CDR2 SMNVEV (reference sequence). The CDR3 bases are TGTGCCAGCAGTTTGGGCGTGACAGGGTCGGGAGATACGCAGTATTTT. This codes for CASSLGVTGSGDTQYF.

V and J are TRBV25-1 and TRBJ2-2, with TRBD1 matching over 9 bases. J gave up 5 bases and V 4 bases, and 5 bases lay outside the gene matches. CDR1 is MGHDK and CDR2 is SYGVNS in the germline V gene. The CDR3 runs to 15 residues. Here the CDR3 reads CASSVIGQGTGELFF. DNA for the CDR3: TGTGCCAGCAGTGTCATAGGACAGGGGACCGGGGAGCTGTTTTTT. Looking up the rest from reference TRBV25-1 and TRBJ2-2 gives the full variable domain: EADIYQTPRYLVIGTGKKITLECSQTMGHDKMYWYQQDPGMELHLIHYSYGVNSTEKGDLSSESTVSRIRTEHFPLTLESARPSHTSQYLCASSVIGQGTGELFFGEGSRLTVL.

The chain is built from TRBV4-3 and TRBJ2-1, with D tentatively TRBD1 (6 bases). The CDR3 spans 15 residues. V was cut by 1 base and J by 6 bases, with 13 bases left in between. The germline CDR1 and CDR2 sequences are LGHNA and YSLEER. The CDR3 DNA reads TGCGCCAGCAGCCAAGCAGGGGCCCCGATCAATGAGCAGTTCTTC. It is translated as CASSQAGAPINEQFF.

V and J are TRBV5-8 and TRBJ2-1, with D possibly TRBD2 on 6 matching bases. The length of the CDR3 is 15 residues. Germline CDR1 and CDR2: SGHTS and YDEGEE. Trimming left V 3 bases short and J 4 bases short, with 14 bases between. CDR3 sequence (DNA): TGTGCCAGCAGCTGGGGGAGGCAGGTATACAATGAGCAGTTCTTC. This codes for CASSWGRQVYNEQFF.

The chain links TRBV19 to TRBJ1-3; weak D call: TRBD1 (6 bases). CDR3 length: 13 residues. CDR1 and CDR2 (germline): LNHDA, SQIVND (reference sequence). Trimming removed 7 bases at V and 5 bases at J, with 12 bases between. The CDR3 loop reads CASIPTGRNTIYF. CDR3 DNA: TGTGCCAGTATCCCCACAGGGAGAAACACCATATATTTT.

The rearrangement joins TRBV9 to TRBJ2-7; tentatively, D is TRBD2 (6 bases). Germline CDR1 reads SGDLS; CDR2 reads YYNGEE. V shed 3 bases and J shed 5 bases, with 9 bases lying between them. This CDR3 is 12 amino acids long. CDR3 protein: CASSAGGNEQYF. CDR3 DNA: TGTGCCAGCAGCGCCGGCGGGAACGAGCAGTACTTC.

This clone was seen once. The chain uses TRBV5-8 and TRBJ1-5; 7 positions match TRBD1. This CDR3 has 14 amino acids. The trim removed 4 bases at V and 1 base at J, leaving 2 bases unmatched. Germline CDR1 reads SGHTS; CDR2 reads YDEGEE. CDR3 DNA sequence: TGTGCCAGCAGCGGGGACAGAAGCAATCAGCCCCAGCATTTT. This sequence encodes CASSGDRSNQPQHF.

The rearrangement joins TRBV9 to TRBJ2-5; D gene ambiguous. This CDR3 contains 15 residues. Trimming removed 0 bases at V and 4 bases at J, with 13 bases between. Looked up from germline, CDR1 is SGDLS and CDR2 is YYNGEE. This chain's CDR3 is CASSVGSSAGETQYF. The CDR3 region has the DNA TGTGCCAGCAGCGTAGGCTCCAGCGCCGGAGAGACCCAGTACTTC.

This clone was picked up one time. The CDR3 DNA reads as TGTGCCAGCAGCTCCCCGGGACTAGCGGGGGGGAATGAGCAGTTCTTC. Protein sequence: CASSSPGLAGGNEQFF. The chain combines TRBV7-9 with TRBJ2-1; 16 bases match TRBD2. Germline trimming cut 4 bases from V and 7 bases from J; bases unmatched to any gene: 4. Germline-derived CDR1 and CDR2 are SEHNR and FQNEAQ (reference sequence). The CDR3 is 16 amino acids.

The chain is built from TRBV6-5 and TRBJ1-3; D might be TRBD1 (5 bases). CDR3 length equals 15 residues. V lost 7 bases and J lost 0, with 13 bases in between. From germline, CDR1 is MNHEY and CDR2 SVGAGI. The CDR3 reads CASTADSNSGNTIYF. CDR3 DNA sequence: TGTGCCAGCACCGCCGACAGTAACTCTGGAAACACCATATATTTT.

The chain employs TRBV6-6 and TRBJ2-7, with TRBD1 as a possible D gene (6 bases). The V gene lost 0 bases and the J gene lost 4 bases, with 10 bases spanning the gap. The CDR3 spans 14 residues. Germline V gives CDR1 MNHNY, CDR2 SVGAGI (reference sequence). CDR3 nucleotides: TGTGCCAGCAGTTACTCACAGGGTCCATACGAGCAGTACTTC. This gives the protein CASSYSQGPYEQYF.

This clone is a singleton in its sample. The chain employs TRBV7-9 and TRBJ2-5; TRBD1 aligns across 10 bases. Per the germline V gene, CDR1 is SEHNR and CDR2 is FQNEAQ (reference sequence). The CDR3 spans 14 residues. With 4 bases clipped from V and 4 bases from J, the junction kept 3 bases outside the gene matches. This chain's CDR3 is CASSSGQGGETQYF. CDR3 nucleotides: TGTGCCAGCAGCTCCGGACAGGGGGGAGAGACCCAGTACTTC. Full variable domain (missing parts from reference TRBV7-9 and TRBJ2-5): DTGVSQNPRHKITKRGQNVTFRCDPISEHNRLYWYRQTLGQGPEFLTYFQNEAQLEKSRLLSDRFSAERPKGSFSTLEIQRTEQGDSAMYLCASSSGQGGETQYFGPGTRLLVL.

This sequence joins TRBV25-1 and TRBJ2-7, with 9 bases matching TRBD1. The V gene's germline CDR1 is MGHDK and CDR2 SYGVNS. V lost 1 base and J lost 2; bases outside the gene matches: 3. This CDR3 is built from 15 residues. CDR3 residues: CASSESRTGAYEQYF. CDR3 DNA sequence: TGTGCCAGCAGTGAATCCCGGACAGGGGCCTACGAGCAGTACTTC.

The CDR3 DNA follows: TGTGCCAGCAGCTTAGTGGCGGGTGTACGGACCGGGGAGCTGTTTTTT. Its protein is CASSLVAGVRTGELFF. The rearrangement uses TRBV7-2 and TRBJ2-2; D is possibly TRBD2 (5 bases). Trimming removed 1 base at V and 5 bases at J, with 14 bases between. Germline CDR1 and CDR2: SGHTA and FQGNSA. The CDR3 covers 16 residues.

The chain employs TRBV7-2 and TRBJ1-2; maybe TRBD1 (6 bases). Per the germline V gene, CDR1 is SGHTA and CDR2 is FQGNSA. The CDR3 runs to 15 residues. The V gene lost 1 base and the J gene lost 4 bases, with 13 bases spanning the gap. Here the CDR3 reads CASSLESDSTYGYTF. CDR3 nucleotide sequence: TGTGCCAGCAGCTTAGAGTCGGACAGTACCTATGGCTACACCTTC.

V gene TRBV4-2 combines with J gene TRBJ2-4, with unresolved D. The CDR3 has 14 residues. V gave up 0 bases and J gave up 7 bases, with 10 bases separating them. CDR1 and CDR2 (germline): LGHNA, YNFKEQ. The CDR3 here is CASSQDTYGNIQYF. In DNA, the CDR3 is TGTGCCAGCAGCCAAGATACCTACGGGAACATTCAGTACTTC.

This rearrangement joins TRBV5-1 to TRBJ2-3, with D tentatively TRBD1 (7 bases). Germline assignment: CDR1 SGHRS and CDR2 YFSETQ. The CDR3 sequence is 15 residues long. V was clipped by 0 bases and J by 4 bases, with 12 bases between them. CDR3 amino acids: CASSLARGASDTQYF. The DNA for the CDR3 is TGCGCCAGCAGCTTGGCCAGGGGGGCATCAGATACGCAGTATTTT.

The rearrangement uses TRBV18 and TRBJ1-1; no reliable D call. V was shortened by 4 bases and J by 0 bases, with 9 bases between the two germline ends. This CDR3 contains 14 residues. CDR1 and CDR2 (germline): KGHSH, LQKENI. In nucleotides, the CDR3 is TGTGCCAGCTCACGGGAGGAGATGAACACTGAAGCTTTCTTT. Translating it yields CASSREEMNTEAFF.

This clone came up a few times. V usage is TRBV18 and J usage is TRBJ1-2; TRBD1 matches 12 bases. V shed 3 bases and J 8 bases; nucleotides not matched to a gene: 10. CDR1 and CDR2 from the germline V gene are KGHSH and LQKENI. The CDR3 is 16 amino acids. As DNA, the CDR3 is TGTGCCAGCTCACCGACAGGGACAGGGGGCGCGAGGGGCTACACCTTC. It codes for CASSPTGTGGARGYTF. The whole variable domain, filled in from reference TRBV18 and TRBJ1-2, reads NAGVMQNPRHLVRRRGQEARLRCSPMKGHSHVYWYRQLPEEGLKFMVYLQKENIIDESGMPKERFSAEFPKEGPSILRIQQVVRGDSAAYFCASSPTGTGGARGYTFGSGTRLTVV.

V is TRBV11-2 and J is TRBJ2-5; 8 positions match TRBD1. Germline trimming cut 5 bases from V and 1 base from J; bases unmatched to any gene: 6. CDR3 length: 15 residues. CDR1 and CDR2 (germline): SGHAT, FQNNGV. CDR3: CASSPETGVQETQYF. CDR3 bases: TGTGCCAGCAGCCCAGAGACAGGGGTCCAAGAGACCCAGTACTTC.

The J gene is TRBJ2-2, the V gene TRBV2, with TRBD2 identical over 13 bases. V dropped 6 bases and J dropped 3; count of bases not matched to a gene: 1. The CDR3 contains 15 residues. CDR1 SNHLY and CDR2 FYNNEI come from the germline V gene. Written as DNA, the CDR3 is TGTGCCAGCAGAGGACTAGCGGGAGACACCGGGGAGCTGTTTTTT. Translation gives CASRGLAGDTGELFF.

This chain joins TRBV4-3 and TRBJ1-3; no firm D call. The CDR3 runs to 17 residues. The V end was cut by 4 bases, the J end by 0 bases, with 16 bases between. Germline CDR1 and CDR2: LGHNA and YSLEER. The CDR3 region has the DNA TGCGCCAGCAGCCTTACCTCTATGACTGCCTCTGGAAACACCATATATTTT. This gives the protein CASSLTSMTASGNTIYF.

This sequence joins TRBV18 and TRBJ1-1; 8 bases agree with TRBD1. V shed 6 bases, J shed 3 bases, and the junction held 12 bases outside the gene matches. The CDR3 covers 16 residues. Germline V lookup: CDR1 KGHSH, CDR2 LQKENI. CDR3 DNA sequence: TGTGCCAGCTCTCGGGACCAGGGGGCCCGCTACACTGAAGCTTTCTTT. Protein: CASSRDQGARYTEAFF. The full variable domain, with the rest looked up from reference TRBV18 and TRBJ1-1, is NAGVMQNPRHLVRRRGQEARLRCSPMKGHSHVYWYRQLPEEGLKFMVYLQKENIIDESGMPKERFSAEFPKEGPSILRIQQVVRGDSAAYFCASSRDQGARYTEAFFGQGTRLTVV.